A selection of T cell receptor beta chains follows, all from one sample in a study of cytomegalovirus exposure and HLA in healthy donors. Produced via immunoSEQ multiplex PCR; TCRdb's table is partial and in-frame only. The profile covers roughly 140,000 clones, with just under 85% appearing a single time and around 9.7% taken by the ten largest. Sequencing was done on a sample of PBMCs. The receptors derive from a woman aged 55-70 years in good health and CMV-seropositive. CDR3s include the opening cysteine and the closing phenylalanine or tryptophan. Each record gives: clone size, D gene, J gene, V gene, CDR3 DNA, CDR3 protein. The D gene is left open where the match is weak. Only part of the rows carry a size: once, few, many, or a class if the clone is expanded.

clone_size: NA; d_call: TRBD2; j_call: TRBJ2-1; v_call: TRBV5-1; cdr3_nt: TGCGCCAGCAGCGAGCTTGCGGGAGAGAATGAGCAGTTCTTC; cdr3_aa: CASSELAGENEQFF
clone_size: NA; d_call: NA; j_call: TRBJ1-3; v_call: TRBV2; cdr3_nt: TGTGCCAGCGGGCTGACTGGAAACACCATATATTTT; cdr3_aa: CASGLTGNTIYF
clone_size: NA; d_call: TRBD2; j_call: TRBJ2-1; v_call: TRBV7-2; cdr3_nt: TGTGCCAGCAGCCACCAGGGAGGAGCGGGAGGGTTCAATGAGCAGTTCTTC; cdr3_aa: CASSHQGGAGGFNEQFF
clone_size: NA; d_call: TRBD2; j_call: TRBJ2-7; v_call: TRBV15; cdr3_nt: TGTGCCACCAGCAGAGATTTTCGACTAGCGGACTGGAACGAGCAGTACTTC; cdr3_aa: CATSRDFRLADWNEQYF
clone_size: NA; d_call: TRBD1; j_call: TRBJ2-1; v_call: TRBV28; cdr3_nt: TGTGCCAGCAGTAGCTCCAGGGGGCTCGATTACAATGAGCAGTTCTTC; cdr3_aa: CASSSSRGLDYNEQFF
clone_size: NA; d_call: TRBD2; j_call: TRBJ2-7; v_call: TRBV7-2; cdr3_nt: TGTGCCAGCAGTCGAGGGACTAGCGGGTACTCCTACGAGCAGTACTTC; cdr3_aa: CASSRGTSGYSYEQYF
clone_size: NA; d_call: NA; j_call: TRBJ1-6; v_call: TRBV2; cdr3_nt: TGTGCCAGCAGTCGCGACAGACATAATTCACCCCTCCACTTT; cdr3_aa: CASSRDRHNSPLHF
clone_size: NA; d_call: TRBD2; j_call: TRBJ2-1; v_call: TRBV5-4; cdr3_nt: TGTGCCAGCAGCTTGGGGGGCAGCGGGAGTGCCTCGTACAATGAGCAGTTCTTC; cdr3_aa: CASSLGGSGSASYNEQFF
clone_size: NA; d_call: TRBD2; j_call: TRBJ2-1; v_call: TRBV7-9; cdr3_nt: TGTGCCAGCAGTCCCCAAAGCGGGAGGTCCTACAATGAGCAGTTCTTC; cdr3_aa: CASSPQSGRSYNEQFF
clone_size: NA; d_call: TRBD1; j_call: TRBJ2-7; v_call: TRBV2; cdr3_nt: TGTGCCAGCGGACAGGACGAGCAGTACTTC; cdr3_aa: CASGQDEQYF
clone_size: NA; d_call: TRBD2; j_call: TRBJ2-2; v_call: TRBV18; cdr3_nt: TGTGCCAGCTCAGCCAATCTAGCGGGAGACCTCACCGGGGAGCTGTTTTTT; cdr3_aa: CASSANLAGDLTGELFF
clone_size: few; d_call: TRBD1; j_call: TRBJ1-2; v_call: TRBV10-3; cdr3_nt: TGTGCCATCAGTACCTTGGGACAGGGGGCGGTCGACTATGGCTACACCTTC; cdr3_aa: CAISTLGQGAVDYGYTF
clone_size: NA; d_call: TRBD2; j_call: TRBJ2-1; v_call: TRBV29-1; cdr3_nt: TGCAGCGGAAGACTAGCGGGTTACAATGAGCAGTTCTTC; cdr3_aa: CSGRLAGYNEQFF
clone_size: NA; d_call: NA; j_call: TRBJ1-2; v_call: TRBV5-4; cdr3_nt: TGTGCCAGCAGCTTGCAGGGGACCTATGGCTACACCTTC; cdr3_aa: CASSLQGTYGYTF
clone_size: NA; d_call: NA; j_call: TRBJ1-2; v_call: TRBV19; cdr3_nt: TGTGCCAGTAGTCCCCCCGGCGGGGGCGCGAGGAATGGCTACACCTTC; cdr3_aa: CASSPPGGGARNGYTF
clone_size: NA; d_call: TRBD2; j_call: TRBJ2-1; v_call: TRBV4-3; cdr3_nt: TGCGCCAGCAGCCAAGATTGGGATCCAGCGGGAGGGTACAATGAGCAGTTCTTC; cdr3_aa: CASSQDWDPAGGYNEQFF
clone_size: NA; d_call: TRBD2; j_call: TRBJ2-7; v_call: TRBV18; cdr3_nt: TGTGCCAGCTCTCTCAAAGCGGGAGAGGGTAACGAGCAGTACTTC; cdr3_aa: CASSLKAGEGNEQYF
clone_size: NA; d_call: NA; j_call: TRBJ2-5; v_call: TRBV11-2; cdr3_nt: TGTGCCAGCAGCTCAGGGGAGCGGGAGACCCAGTACTTC; cdr3_aa: CASSSGERETQYF
clone_size: NA; d_call: TRBD1; j_call: TRBJ2-5; v_call: TRBV6-6; cdr3_nt: TGTGCCGTCCTTGCCGGACAGGGGGCTAGGGAGACCCAGTACTTC; cdr3_aa: CAVLAGQGARETQYF
clone_size: NA; d_call: NA; j_call: TRBJ1-1; v_call: TRBV12-5; cdr3_nt: TGTGCGAGTGGCCCAAACACAGGGCGCGCTTTCTTT; cdr3_aa: CASGPNTGRAFF
clone_size: NA; d_call: TRBD1; j_call: TRBJ2-5; v_call: TRBV6-1; cdr3_nt: TGTGCCAGCAGACGACAGGGGGCTAACGGAGAGACCCAGTACTTC; cdr3_aa: CASRRQGANGETQYF
clone_size: few; d_call: NA; j_call: TRBJ2-5; v_call: TRBV2; cdr3_nt: TGTGCCAGCAGTGAACTGGCAGGGGACGAGACCCAGTACTTC; cdr3_aa: CASSELAGDETQYF
clone_size: few; d_call: NA; j_call: TRBJ2-3; v_call: TRBV7-6; cdr3_nt: TGTGCCAGCAGCGCGTCGGCAGATACGCAGTATTTT; cdr3_aa: CASSASADTQYF
clone_size: NA; d_call: NA; j_call: TRBJ1-1; v_call: TRBV7-9; cdr3_nt: TGTGCCAGCAGCCCCTCAGGGGCGCGAGGCACTGAAGCTTTCTTT; cdr3_aa: CASSPSGARGTEAFF
clone_size: NA; d_call: TRBD1; j_call: TRBJ2-5; v_call: TRBV5-6; cdr3_nt: TGTGCCAGCAGCTCCCTGACAGGGGTAGAGACCCAGTACTTC; cdr3_aa: CASSSLTGVETQYF
clone_size: NA; d_call: NA; j_call: TRBJ2-2; v_call: TRBV28; cdr3_nt: TGTGCCAGCAGGAGACAGAACACCGGGGAGCTGTTTTTT; cdr3_aa: CASRRQNTGELFF
clone_size: NA; d_call: NA; j_call: TRBJ2-3; v_call: TRBV4-1; cdr3_nt: TGCGCCAGCAGCCGAGCGGAGCACACAGATACGCAGTATTTT; cdr3_aa: CASSRAEHTDTQYF
clone_size: NA; d_call: NA; j_call: TRBJ2-2; v_call: TRBV5-1; cdr3_nt: TGCGCCAGTCAAAAGGAGATTACGAACACCGGGGAGCTGTTTTTT; cdr3_aa: CASQKEITNTGELFF
clone_size: NA; d_call: TRBD1; j_call: TRBJ1-2; v_call: TRBV10-3; cdr3_nt: TGTGCCATCACCATGGACAGGGCGGGAGGCTACACCTTC; cdr3_aa: CAITMDRAGGYTF
clone_size: few; d_call: NA; j_call: TRBJ2-2; v_call: TRBV7-2; cdr3_nt: TGTGCCAGCAGCCCCCCTGGGGCCTACACCGGGGAGCTGTTTTTT; cdr3_aa: CASSPPGAYTGELFF
clone_size: NA; d_call: TRBD1; j_call: TRBJ1-2; v_call: TRBV27; cdr3_nt: TGTGCCAGCAGATTAGGGACAGGAGGTGGCTACACCTTC; cdr3_aa: CASRLGTGGGYTF
clone_size: NA; d_call: TRBD1; j_call: TRBJ1-1; v_call: TRBV19; cdr3_nt: TGTGCCAGTAGTACGGCGGGAACAGGGGAGAAAAAAGCTTTCTTT; cdr3_aa: CASSTAGTGEKKAFF
clone_size: NA; d_call: NA; j_call: TRBJ2-3; v_call: TRBV9; cdr3_nt: TGTGCCAGCAGCGTAGCCCCTAGCGAAACAGATACGCAGTATTTT; cdr3_aa: CASSVAPSETDTQYF
clone_size: NA; d_call: TRBD1; j_call: TRBJ2-7; v_call: TRBV7-8; cdr3_nt: TGTGCCAGCAGCGAACAGGGGGACGAGCAGTACTTC; cdr3_aa: CASSEQGDEQYF
clone_size: NA; d_call: TRBD1; j_call: TRBJ2-7; v_call: TRBV11-1; cdr3_nt: TGTGCCAGCAGCTTACGTACGACAGGGAATTACGAGCAGTACTTC; cdr3_aa: CASSLRTTGNYEQYF
clone_size: NA; d_call: TRBD2; j_call: TRBJ2-7; v_call: TRBV28; cdr3_nt: TGTGCCAGCAGTCCATCAACCGGGACTACCTCCTACGAGCAGTACTTC; cdr3_aa: CASSPSTGTTSYEQYF
clone_size: NA; d_call: NA; j_call: TRBJ1-1; v_call: TRBV28; cdr3_nt: TGTGCCAGCAGCCACGGGACTTCCACCACTGAAGCTTTCTTT; cdr3_aa: CASSHGTSTTEAFF
clone_size: few; d_call: TRBD1; j_call: TRBJ1-1; v_call: TRBV28; cdr3_nt: TGTGCCAGCAGAAAGACAGGGTTATCAGGCCCCAACACTGAAGCTTTCTTT; cdr3_aa: CASRKTGLSGPNTEAFF
clone_size: few; d_call: TRBD2; j_call: TRBJ2-1; v_call: TRBV27; cdr3_nt: TGTGCCAGCAGTGACGGGACTAGCCCAGGGGATGAGCAGTTCTTC; cdr3_aa: CASSDGTSPGDEQFF
clone_size: NA; d_call: NA; j_call: TRBJ1-1; v_call: TRBV18; cdr3_nt: TGTGCCAGCTCGCAAACTCAAGTCACTGAAGCTTTCTTT; cdr3_aa: CASSQTQVTEAFF
clone_size: NA; d_call: TRBD2; j_call: TRBJ2-7; v_call: TRBV2; cdr3_nt: TGTGCCAGCAGTCCGGGGACTAGCGGGAGGACTTTCTCCTACGAGCAGTACTTC; cdr3_aa: CASSPGTSGRTFSYEQYF
clone_size: NA; d_call: NA; j_call: TRBJ2-5; v_call: TRBV4-3; cdr3_nt: TGCGCCAGCAGCCAAGAGCCTGCGGAGACCCAGTACTTC; cdr3_aa: CASSQEPAETQYF
clone_size: NA; d_call: TRBD1; j_call: TRBJ1-4; v_call: TRBV28; cdr3_nt: TGTGCCAGCAGCCGAACGACAGGGGGCGTAGTATTTGGTGAAAAACTGTTTTTT; cdr3_aa: CASSRTTGGVVFGEKLFF
clone_size: NA; d_call: TRBD1; j_call: TRBJ2-7; v_call: TRBV6-5; cdr3_nt: TGTGCCAGCAATCCCCCGGGACAGGGGGCTGTGCAGTACTTC; cdr3_aa: CASNPPGQGAVQYF
clone_size: NA; d_call: TRBD2; j_call: TRBJ2-3; v_call: TRBV10-3; cdr3_nt: TGTGCCATCAGTGAGTCGACTCTGGGTAGCGGGAAGCAAGATACGCAGTATTTT; cdr3_aa: CAISESTLGSGKQDTQYF